This TCR beta chain came from a study of read filtering for tumor transcriptome and immune sequencing. The CDR3 contains 13 residues. Trimming left V 0 bases short and J 0 bases short, with 5 bases between. Germline V gene sequence: CDR1 DFQATT, CDR2 SNEGSKA (reference sequence). Points from the study as a whole: Approximately 82% of IR-seq clonotypes had one read, totaling roughly 3.5% of reads; RNA-seq: around 70% and 40%. Without single-read clonotypes, shared clonotype proportions correlated more between IR-seq and RNA-seq.

The sample holds many counts of this clonotype. Antigen unknown. From around 0.4 ug of RNA, a library with molecular barcoded alpha/delta and beta/gamma adaptors was made. MiXCR, run by TCRdb on the reads, gives a single entry per CDR3 protein. The sample carries approximately 61,000 distinct CDR3 sequences, roughly 19% recorded once. Material: a population of CD138-negative cells sorted from bone marrow. The sequence was obtained from a donor aged 40 or older with multiple myeloma. The chain recombines TRBV20-1 with TRBJ2-5; D is unclear. DNA of the CDR3: TGCAGTGCTAGAGACCCCAACCAAGAGACCCAGTACTTC. The encoded protein is CSARDPNQETQYF.